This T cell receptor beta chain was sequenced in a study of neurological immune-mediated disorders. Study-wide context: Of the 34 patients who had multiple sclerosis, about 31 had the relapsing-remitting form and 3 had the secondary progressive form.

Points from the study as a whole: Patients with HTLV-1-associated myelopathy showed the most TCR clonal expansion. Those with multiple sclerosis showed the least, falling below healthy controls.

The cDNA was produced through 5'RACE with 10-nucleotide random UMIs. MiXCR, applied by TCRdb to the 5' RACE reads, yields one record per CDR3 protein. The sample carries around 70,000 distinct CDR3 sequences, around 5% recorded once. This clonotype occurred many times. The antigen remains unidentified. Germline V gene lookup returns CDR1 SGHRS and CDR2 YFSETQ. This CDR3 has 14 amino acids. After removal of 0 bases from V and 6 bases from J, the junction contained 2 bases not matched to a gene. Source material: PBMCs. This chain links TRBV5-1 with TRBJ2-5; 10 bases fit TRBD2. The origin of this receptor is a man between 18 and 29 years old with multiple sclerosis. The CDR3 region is CASSLVTSGQTQYF. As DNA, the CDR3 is TGCGCCAGCAGCTTGGTGACTAGCGGGCAGACCCAGTACTTC.